This T cell receptor (beta chain) came from a study of CD8 T cells in Susac syndrome. This clonotype came up once. RNA amounts of about 0.45 to 1 ug underwent reverse transcription with random hexamers. Using its own MiXCR run on the immunoSEQ multiplex PCR reads, TCRdb lists one record per CDR3 protein. The data contain just over 150,000 distinct CDR3 sequences, 95% to 96% of them seen just once; the ten biggest clones take up approximately 0.15%. This TCR came from a human donor with multiple sclerosis. The sequenced material came from CD8+ T cells from PBMCs.

The CDR3 region has the DNA TGTGCCACCAGCAGAGATGGATACGGCTCCTACGAGCAGTACGTC. Its translation is CATSRDGYGSYEQYV. This rearrangement joins TRBV15 to TRBJ2-7; D remains unclear. Looked up from germline, CDR1 is LNHNV and CDR2 is YYDKDF (reference sequence). Trimming pared 0 bases from V and 0 bases from J, leaving 9 bases between. This CDR3 is built from 15 residues.